These 20 T cell receptor beta chains were sequenced from one sample in a study of beta chain features in type 1 diabetes. What these receptors recognize is not known. General study points: A moderate, significant TCRB CDR3 shortening appeared in type 1 diabetes across four CD4+ subsets.

Expressed TCRB transcripts were sequenced because the entire RNA isolate underwent reverse transcription. Clones were read by immunoSEQ multiplex PCR, and TCRdb kept only the in-frame ones, dropping some. The sample carries roughly 340,000 clones, approximately 13% recorded once. Sequencing input: naive CD4+ T cells from blood. All receptors derive from a woman aged 18-29 years with type 1 diabetes.

The table lists this clone with a few counts. The chain uses TRBV28 and TRBJ2-4; weak D call: TRBD1 (6 bases). The V gene lost 5 bases and the J gene lost 8 bases, with 16 bases spanning the gap. The CDR3 sequence is 14 residues long. The germline gives CDR1 MDHEN, CDR2 SYDVKM. CDR3 in DNA: TGTGCCAGCAGTCACAGGGCCGAGATGGACATTCAGTACTTC. Translation gives CASSHRAEMDIQYF.

The rearrangement uses TRBV5-4 and TRBJ2-1; D call uncertain. CDR1 is SGHNT and CDR2 is YYREEE in the germline V gene (reference sequence). CDR3 length equals 11 residues. V was cut by 2 bases and J by 10 bases, with 7 bases left in between. The CDR3 coding sequence is TGTGCCAGCAGCTTTGACGGGGAGCAGTTCTTC. As protein: CASSFDGEQFF.

The rearrangement uses TRBV18 and TRBJ1-2; possible D gene TRBD1, 6 bases. CDR3 size: 14 residues. V was cut by 6 bases and J by 2 bases, with 13 bases left in between. Looked up from germline, CDR1 is KGHSH and CDR2 is LQKENI. The CDR3, as DNA: TGTGCCAGCTCCAGCGGACAGTTCAACTATGGCTACACCTTC. Translation: CASSSGQFNYGYTF.

The genes are TRBV29-1 and TRBJ1-3; no definite D call. There are 13 residues in the CDR3. The V gene lost 4 bases and the J gene lost 0 bases, with 7 bases spanning the gap. The germline CDR1 and CDR2 sequences are SQVTM and ANQGSEA. CDR3 nucleotides: TGCAGCGTTGGATCTAGCTCTGGAAACACCATATATTTT. It is translated as CSVGSSSGNTIYF.

The V gene is TRBV7-8, the J gene TRBJ2-7, with no clear D. The CDR3 loop spans 13 amino acids. Trimming took off 0 bases at V and 3 bases at J, with 6 bases between the two ends. Germline V gives CDR1 SGHVS, CDR2 FQNEAQ. Here the CDR3 DNA reads TGTGCCAGCAGCTTAGCGGTCTACTACGAGCAGTACGTC. Amino acids: CASSLAVYYEQYV.

This clone turned up a few times. V gene TRBV18 combines with J gene TRBJ2-3; 10 positions agree with TRBD1. The CDR3 spans 15 residues. V was pared by 7 bases and J by 2 bases, with 6 bases of the junction left unmatched. Germline CDR1 and CDR2: KGHSH and LQKENI. The CDR3 loop is CASYRTGGFTDTQYF. In nucleotides, the CDR3 is TGTGCCAGCTATCGGACAGGGGGATTCACAGATACGCAGTATTTT.

This clone was observed a handful of times. The CDR3 nucleotides are TGTGCCAGCAGCTTAGGCGGAGGGAACGAGCAGTACTTC. It specifies CASSLGGGNEQYF. This sequence joins TRBV7-6 and TRBJ2-5, with a tentative D call TRBD2 (6 bases). The J call may be wrong; the DNA end is better matched by TRBJ2-7. The CDR3 contains 13 residues. Germline assignment: CDR1 SGHVS and CDR2 FNYEAQ.

The V and J genes are TRBV15 and TRBJ1-2; D is ambiguous. The CDR3 has 13 residues. Germline CDR1 LNHNV, CDR2 YYDKDF (reference sequence). V was shortened by 7 bases and J by 5 bases, with 14 bases between the two germline ends. CDR3 amino acids: CATKRVGEYGYTF. The CDR3 coding sequence is TGTGCCACCAAGAGGGTTGGGGAATATGGCTACACCTTC.

The chain combines TRBV6-6 with TRBJ2-7; 10 nucleotides match TRBD2. From germline, CDR1 is MNHNY and CDR2 SVGAGI (reference sequence). The CDR3 sequence is 15 residues long. With 4 bases clipped from V and 3 bases from J, the junction kept 6 bases outside the gene matches. DNA of the CDR3: TGTGCCAGCAGTTCCCCTAGCGGGAGAATCTACGAGCAGTACTTC. It yields the protein CASSSPSGRIYEQYF.

This clone turned up a few times. The chain is built from TRBV5-4 and TRBJ2-5; tentative D call: TRBD1 (6 bases). Trimming cost V 1 base and J 2 bases, with 15 bases left between them. The CDR3 length is 16 residues. Germline V gene lookup returns CDR1 SGHNT and CDR2 YYREEE (reference sequence). CDR3 bases: TGTGCCAGCAGCTTGTTCTGGGCAGGGGAGCAAGAGACCCAGTACTTC. Encoded protein: CASSLFWAGEQETQYF.

This clone was observed a handful of times. The chain is built from TRBV5-1 and TRBJ1-1; TRBD1 is a possible D gene (5 bases). The germline V gene encodes CDR1 SGHRS and CDR2 YFSETQ. The CDR3 has 14 residues. Trimming took 2 bases from V and 3 from J, leaving 11 bases between them. The CDR3 region has the DNA TGCGCCAGCAGCTTTGTGGGGGGGGACACTGAAGCTTTCTTT. This sequence encodes CASSFVGGDTEAFF.

This rearrangement joins TRBV19 to TRBJ2-7; TRBD1 matches 7 bases. Trimming removed 3 bases from V and 1 base from J; junction bases left unmatched: 9. CDR1 and CDR2 (germline): LNHDA, SQIVND (reference sequence). The CDR3 is 16 amino acids. CDR3 sequence reads: CASSMVRGQQSYEQYF. The DNA of the CDR3 is TGTGCCAGTAGTATGGTCAGGGGACAGCAATCCTACGAGCAGTACTTC. Complete variable domain (other parts from reference TRBV19 and TRBJ2-7): DGGITQSPKYLFRKEGQNVTLSCEQNLNHDAMYWYRQDPGQGLRLIYYSQIVNDFQKGDIAEGYSVSREKKESFPLTVTSAQKNPTAFYLCASSMVRGQQSYEQYFGPGTRLTVT.

This sequence joins TRBV6-6 and TRBJ2-3; D perhaps matches TRBD1 (6 bases). CDR3 length: 15 residues. From germline, CDR1 is MNHNY and CDR2 SVGAGI (reference sequence). The V and J ends lost 5 bases and 0 bases respectively, with 12 bases between them. Written as DNA, the CDR3 is TGTGCCAGCAGTCGGAGACAGGCAAGCACAGATACGCAGTATTTT. This codes for CASSRRQASTDTQYF.

The chain couples TRBV11-2 to TRBJ2-2, with D tentatively TRBD2 (7 bases). Between the trimmed V and J ends, which lost 3 bases and 1 base, there was a span of 9 bases. The germline CDR1 and CDR2 sequences are SGHAT and FQNNGV. This CDR3 is 15 amino acids long. This CDR3 reads CASSLRGQNTGELFF. CDR3 DNA sequence: TGTGCCAGCAGCTTGCGGGGGCAGAACACCGGGGAGCTGTTTTTT.

The chain joins TRBV2 to TRBJ1-4, with D possibly TRBD1 on 6 matching bases. The CDR3 spans 13 residues. Trimming pared 3 bases from V and 4 bases from J, leaving 6 bases between. Germline CDR1 SNHLY, CDR2 FYNNEI. The CDR3 protein is CASSDRGNEKLFF. DNA of the CDR3: TGTGCCAGCAGTGACAGGGGTAATGAAAAACTGTTTTTT.

The sample holds a few counts of this clone. The V call is TRBV7-9, the J call TRBJ1-1, with a weak D call TRBD1 (5 bases). This CDR3 is built from 15 residues. CDR1 SEHNR and CDR2 FQNEAQ come from the germline V gene (reference sequence). Trimming removed 7 bases at V and 1 base at J, with 16 bases between. CDR3 in amino acids: CASTLLRVGNTEAFF. For the CDR3, the DNA is TGTGCCAGCACCCTCCTCAGGGTGGGGAACACTGAAGCTTTCTTT. The whole variable domain, filled in from reference TRBV7-9 and TRBJ1-1, reads DTGVSQNPRHKITKRGQNVTFRCDPISEHNRLYWYRQTLGQGPEFLTYFQNEAQLEKSRLLSDRFSAERPKGSFSTLEIQRTEQGDSAMYLCASTLLRVGNTEAFFGQGTRLTVV.

This clone turned up a few times. The genes are TRBV18 and TRBJ1-2; 12 bases fit TRBD1. The CDR3 length is 15 residues. V lost 6 bases to trimming and J lost 8 bases; unmatched junction nucleotides: 10. The germline gives CDR1 KGHSH, CDR2 LQKENI. The CDR3 DNA follows: TGTGCCAGCTCGTCGGGACAGGGGGCCTCGTGGGGCTACACCTTC. Translated: CASSSGQGASWGYTF.

The chain uses TRBV7-9 and TRBJ2-7, with TRBD2 identical over 10 bases. The CDR3 contains 16 residues. V was clipped by 5 bases and J by 5 bases; unmatched bases: 12. The V gene's germline CDR1 is SEHNR and CDR2 FQNEAQ (reference sequence). CDR3 nucleotide sequence: TGTGCCAGCAGCGACGCTCCCGGGACTAGCGATCACGAGCAGTACTTC. Translating gives CASSDAPGTSDHEQYF.

The chain is built from TRBV28 and TRBJ2-1; 7 nucleotides match TRBD2. Germline CDR1 MDHEN, CDR2 SYDVKM. The CDR3 is made up of 15 amino acids. The trim removed 4 bases at V and 4 bases at J, leaving 7 bases unmatched. The CDR3 DNA sequence: TGTGCCAGCAGTTCCGCAAGCGGGATTTACAATGAGCAGTTCTTC. This encodes CASSSASGIYNEQFF.

The genes are TRBV18 and TRBJ2-1, with D possibly TRBD2 on 5 matching bases. This CDR3 comprises 16 residues. CDR1 and CDR2 (germline): KGHSH, LQKENI. V lost 3 bases, J lost 9 bases, and 21 bases lay in between. CDR3 region: CASSPRDPASRSEQFF. DNA for the CDR3: TGTGCCAGCTCACCTCGGGATCCAGCGTCTCGTAGTGAGCAGTTCTTC.